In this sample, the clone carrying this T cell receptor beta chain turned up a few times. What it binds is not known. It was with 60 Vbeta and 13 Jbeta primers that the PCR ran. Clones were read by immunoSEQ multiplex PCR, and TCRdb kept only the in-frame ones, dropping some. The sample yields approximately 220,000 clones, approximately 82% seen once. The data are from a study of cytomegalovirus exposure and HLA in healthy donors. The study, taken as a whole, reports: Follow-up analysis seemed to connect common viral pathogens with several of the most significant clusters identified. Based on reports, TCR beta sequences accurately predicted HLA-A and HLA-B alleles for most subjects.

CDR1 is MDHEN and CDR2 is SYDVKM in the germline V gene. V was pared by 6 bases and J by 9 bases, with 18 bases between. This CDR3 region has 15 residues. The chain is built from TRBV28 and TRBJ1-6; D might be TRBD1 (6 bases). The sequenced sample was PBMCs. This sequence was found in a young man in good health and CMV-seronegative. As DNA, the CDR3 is TGTGCCAGCAGCCCGAACCAGGGGACCCTTTCACCCCTCCACTTT. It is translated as CASSPNQGTLSPLHF.